These 30 T cell receptor beta chains originate from one sample sequenced in a study of Ad26.COV2.S vaccination and SARS-CoV-2 variants. The treatment was: about 20 received Ad26.COV2.S at low or high dose, single or two shots; 5 received placebo; per-sample allocation not given. Samples were taken on day 63 after the first vaccine or placebo injection. TCRdb's copy holds only in-frame clones and misses some; the assay was immunoSEQ multiplex PCR. Among roughly 380,000 clones listed, around nine tenths were seen once. This material consisted of peripheral blood, taken in a trial of Ad26.COV2.S vaccine versus placebo. The receptors stem from a person between 18 and 59 years old who received the Ad26.COV2.S COVID-19 vaccine or a placebo.

The chain has TRBV5-1 and TRBJ1-5, with D unresolved. Between the trimmed V and J ends, which lost 4 bases and 3 bases, there was a span of 32 bases. CDR3 length: 21 amino acids. The germline V gene has CDR1 SGHRS and CDR2 YFSETQ. CDR3: CASSLESIGSQVVYANQPQHF. The CDR3 nucleotides are TGCGCCAGCAGCCTGGAATCAATAGGGTCCCAGGTCGTATACGCCAATCAGCCCCAGCATTTT.

The rearrangement uses TRBV18 and TRBJ2-7; unclear D gene. The CDR3 runs 15 residues. In germline, CDR1 is KGHSH, CDR2 LQKENI. V lost 4 bases to trimming and J lost 0 bases, with 13 bases between them. The CDR3, as DNA: TGTGCCAGCTCACGGGCTGTGTCGGTCTCCTACGAGCAGTACTTC. Translating gives CASSRAVSVSYEQYF.

This chain links TRBV6-6 with TRBJ1-5; D gene ambiguous. V was trimmed by 2 bases and J by 3 bases, leaving 5 bases between them. CDR3 length equals 13 residues. Germline CDR1 and CDR2: MNHNY and SVGAGI (reference sequence). The CDR3 spells CASSYADNQPQHF. As DNA, the CDR3 is TGTGCCAGCAGTTACGCGGACAATCAGCCCCAGCATTTT.

In this sample, this clone turned up a few times. This chain uses TRBV7-3 with TRBJ2-1; tentative D call: TRBD2 (6 bases). CDR1 is SGHTA, CDR2 FQGTGA, per germline. V lost 4 bases, J lost 6 bases, and 13 bases lay in between. The CDR3 spans 14 residues. CDR3 amino acids: CASSSGLGGNEQFF. The CDR3 DNA follows: TGTGCCAGCAGCTCGGGCCTGGGGGGCAATGAGCAGTTCTTC.

This chain connects TRBV7-9 to TRBJ1-1; 7 positions agree with TRBD1. Trimming cost V 5 bases and J 6 bases; bases outside gene matches: 12. The CDR3 covers 15 residues. Germline-derived CDR1 and CDR2 are SEHNR and FQNEAQ (reference sequence). CDR3 in amino acids: CASSPWDSGSAEAFF. The CDR3 nucleotides read TGTGCCAGCAGCCCATGGGACAGCGGGTCCGCTGAAGCTTTCTTT.

This chain uses TRBV10-2 with TRBJ1-1; D may be TRBD1 (6 bases). Per the germline V gene, CDR1 is WSHSY and CDR2 is SAAADI. This CDR3 has 15 residues. V was pared by 8 bases and J by 0 bases, with 16 bases between. CDR3 region: CASSGTGAMNTEAFF. DNA of the CDR3: TGCGCCAGCTCCGGAACGGGGGCCATGAACACTGAAGCTTTCTTT.

The chain recombines TRBV18 with TRBJ1-1; D gene uncertain. Trimming took off 3 bases at V and 1 base at J, with 9 bases between the two ends. The CDR3 spans 14 residues. The germline gives CDR1 KGHSH, CDR2 LQKENI. The CDR3 spells CASSPLDKNTEAFF. CDR3 coding DNA: TGTGCCAGCTCACCTCTAGACAAGAACACTGAAGCTTTCTTT.

The rearrangement uses TRBV6-5 and TRBJ1-4; 7 bases are shared with TRBD1. The germline CDR1 and CDR2 sequences are MNHEY and SVGAGI. With 6 bases clipped from V and 8 bases from J, the junction kept 12 bases outside the gene matches. This CDR3 is 15 amino acids long. The CDR3 loop reads CASRLTTGAGEKLFF. The CDR3 DNA is TGTGCCAGCAGACTTACAACAGGGGCAGGGGAAAAACTGTTTTTT.

This chain links TRBV5-4 with TRBJ1-1, with D possibly being TRBD1 (6 bases). Trimming took 5 bases from V and 4 from J, leaving 12 bases between them. The CDR3 length is 13 residues. Looked up from germline, CDR1 is SGHNT and CDR2 is YYREEE (reference sequence). The CDR3 nucleotides are TGTGCCAGCAGACTTAGGGGGGGCACTGAAGCTTTCTTT. The encoded protein is CASRLRGGTEAFF.

The rearrangement links TRBV5-4 to TRBJ1-1; D ambiguous. The CDR3 consists of 13 residues. Germline lookup yields CDR1 SGHNT and CDR2 YYREEE (reference sequence). Trimming took off 1 base at V and 3 bases at J, with 7 bases between the two ends. The CDR3 loop reads CASSLLVDTEAFF. The CDR3 DNA sequence: TGTGCCAGCAGCTTGTTGGTGGACACTGAAGCTTTCTTT.

This clone was detected a few times. The V and J genes are TRBV18 and TRBJ1-4; 8 bases match TRBD1. Germline loops: CDR1 KGHSH, CDR2 LQKENI. There are 16 residues in the CDR3. V lost 2 bases, J lost 8 bases, and 10 bases stayed unmatched. The CDR3 protein is CASSPGQGAGGEKLFF. In DNA, the CDR3 is TGTGCCAGCTCACCAGGGCAGGGGGCAGGAGGCGAAAAACTGTTTTTT. Supplemented by reference TRBV18 and TRBJ1-4, the full variable domain reads NAGVMQNPRHLVRRRGQEARLRCSPMKGHSHVYWYRQLPEEGLKFMVYLQKENIIDESGMPKERFSAEFPKEGPSILRIQQVVRGDSAAYFCASSPGQGAGGEKLFFGSGTQLSVL.

The V gene is TRBV24-1, the J gene TRBJ1-5; 8 bases fit TRBD1. This CDR3 is 14 amino acids long. The germline gives CDR1 KGHDR, CDR2 SFDVKD. Trimming took 6 bases from V and 7 from J; bases not matched to a gene: 7. The CDR3: CATSLGQEGQPQHF. The CDR3 nucleotides are TGTGCCACCAGTCTGGGACAGGAAGGGCAGCCCCAGCATTTT.

The chain links TRBV29-1 to TRBJ2-6, with 8 bases aligning to TRBD1. Germline CDR1 SQVTM, CDR2 ANQGSEA. J lost 2 bases, V lost 6 bases, and 3 bases had no gene match. This CDR3 spans 14 amino acids. The CDR3 coding sequence is TGCAGCGTCCTGGACAGGGCTGGGGCCAACGTCCTGACTTTC. This codes for CSVLDRAGANVLTF.

V is TRBV6-2 or TRBV6-3 and J is TRBJ2-7; 7 bases map to TRBD1. CDR1 and CDR2 (germline): MNHEY, SVGEGT. The CDR3 totals 14 residues. V lost 2 bases and J lost 4; bases outside the gene matches: 5. The CDR3 protein is CASSYSSTGYEQYF. CDR3 sequence (DNA): TGTGCCAGCAGTTACAGCTCGACAGGGTACGAGCAGTACTTC.

This chain connects TRBV9 to TRBJ2-2, with a weak D call TRBD1 (5 bases). The CDR3 is made up of 16 amino acids. Trimming pared 0 bases from V and 3 bases from J, leaving 12 bases between. Per the germline V gene, CDR1 is SGDLS and CDR2 is YYNGEE. The CDR3 nucleotides are TGTGCCAGCAGCGTAGCTGAAGGGGATTACACCGGGGAGCTGTTTTTT. As protein: CASSVAEGDYTGELFF.

J is TRBJ2-4 and V is TRBV6-4, with 11 bases that match TRBD1. The V gene's germline CDR1 is MRHNA and CDR2 SNTAGT. This CDR3 comprises 19 residues. Trimming cost V 6 bases and J 0 bases; bases outside gene matches: 13. The CDR3 sequence is CASRDTRDRGLGAKNIQYF. CDR3 sequence (DNA): TGTGCCAGCAGAGATACCCGGGACAGGGGGTTAGGAGCCAAAAACATTCAGTACTTC.

CDR3 DNA: TGTGCCAGCAGTTACGGACAGGGGGCAAGCACCGGGGAGCTGTTTTTT. Amino acid sequence: CASSYGQGASTGELFF. This chain uses TRBV6-5 with TRBJ2-2; 11 bases align to TRBD1. Trimming at V came to 2 bases and at J to 4 bases, leaving 3 bases not matched to a gene. Germline values: CDR1 MNHEY, CDR2 SVGAGI. The CDR3 covers 16 residues.

The rearrangement uses TRBV10-3 and TRBJ2-3; 8 nucleotides line up with TRBD1. Germline CDR1 ENHRY, CDR2 SYGVKD. The CDR3 is made up of 13 amino acids. Losses at the gene ends were 10 bases for V and 2 bases for J; bases not matched to a gene: 5. The CDR3 bases are TGTGCCACCGGGACAGGATCCACAGATACGCAGTATTTT. Protein product: CATGTGSTDTQYF.

The CDR3 spells CASSVSGGQGQPQHF. The CDR3 DNA sequence: TGTGCCAGCAGCGTAAGTGGAGGCCAGGGTCAGCCCCAGCATTTT. The rearrangement joins TRBV9 to TRBJ1-5; weak D call: TRBD1 (5 bases). This CDR3 contains 15 residues. Per the germline V gene, CDR1 is SGDLS and CDR2 is YYNGEE. V was trimmed by 1 base and J by 6 bases, leaving 14 bases between them. Complete variable domain (other parts from reference TRBV9 and TRBJ1-5): DSGVTQTPKHLITATGQRVTLRCSPRSGDLSVYWYQQSLDQGLQFLIQYYNGEERAKGNILERFSAQQFPDLHSELNLSSLELGDSALYFCASSVSGGQGQPQHFGDGTRLSIL.

The CDR3 DNA follows: TGCAGCGTAGCCGACAGGGACCCTGGAAACACCATATATTTT. Protein: CSVADRDPGNTIYF. The chain uses TRBV29-1 and TRBJ1-3; 7 bases match TRBD1. Trimming cost V 6 bases and J 2 bases; bases outside gene matches: 7. The CDR3 spans 14 residues. Germline values: CDR1 SQVTM, CDR2 ANQGSEA.

The CDR3 region is CASSLGNLQETQYF. The CDR3 region has the DNA TGTGCCAGCAGCTTGGGAAATCTCCAAGAGACCCAGTACTTC. The chain joins TRBV7-2 to TRBJ2-5; D gene unclear. Germline V gene lookup returns CDR1 SGHTA and CDR2 FQGNSA. Deletions cut 3 bases from V and 1 base from J, with 9 bases between. This CDR3 comprises 14 residues.

V usage is TRBV15 and J usage is TRBJ1-2; D not resolved. Deletions cut 5 bases from V and 3 bases from J, with 7 bases between. The germline CDR1 and CDR2 sequences are LNHNV and YYDKDF (reference sequence). The CDR3 contains 12 residues. The CDR3 bases are TGTGCCACCAGCTCGGGAGACTATGGCTACACCTTC. Protein sequence: CATSSGDYGYTF.

This clone has a handful of counts. Distinct nucleotide sequences in the sample also encode this CDR3. The rearrangement joins TRBV27 to TRBJ2-5, with unresolved D. Germline V gives CDR1 MNHEY, CDR2 SMNVEV (reference sequence). Trimming left V 0 bases short and J 5 bases short, with 4 bases between. The CDR3 has 12 amino acids. The CDR3 coding sequence is TGTGCCAGCAGTTTATCGGGGGAGACCCAGTACTTC. It codes for CASSLSGETQYF.

The chain uses TRBV4-2 and TRBJ1-2; 10 bases align to TRBD1. Looked up from germline, CDR1 is LGHNA and CDR2 is YNFKEQ. Trimming at V came to 4 bases and at J to 0 bases, leaving 5 bases not matched to a gene. The CDR3 contains 16 residues. CDR3 sequence: CASSRAGQGANYGYTF. CDR3 nucleotides: TGTGCCAGCAGCCGGGCTGGACAGGGGGCTAACTATGGCTACACCTTC.

The chain uses TRBV19 and TRBJ2-7, with 8 nucleotides matching TRBD2. Germline V lookup: CDR1 LNHDA, CDR2 SQIVND (reference sequence). The CDR3 runs to 15 residues. After removal of 6 bases from V and 2 bases from J, the junction contained 9 bases not matched to a gene. In DNA form, the CDR3 reads TGTGCCAGTAGCGGTGTGGCGGGGGGACCCTACGAGCAGTACTTC. Amino acids: CASSGVAGGPYEQYF.

This clone was detected only once. The chain has TRBV29-1 and TRBJ1-2; 11 positions match TRBD1. The V and J ends lost 4 bases and 7 bases, in that order; junction bases with no gene match: 8. Germline V gene lookup returns CDR1 SQVTM and CDR2 ANQGSEA. CDR3 size: 14 residues. This CDR3 is CSVATGQGAGGYTF. CDR3 in DNA: TGCAGCGTTGCGACCGGACAGGGGGCAGGTGGCTACACCTTC.

The chain recombines TRBV15 with TRBJ2-1, with D hard to call. Germline loops: CDR1 LNHNV, CDR2 YYDKDF (reference sequence). The CDR3 has 13 amino acids. Trimming shortened V by 5 bases and J by 9 bases, and 14 bases separated the two germline ends. The CDR3 protein is CATSPPRVTEQFF. The CDR3 nucleotides read TGTGCCACCAGCCCCCCCAGAGTTACTGAGCAGTTCTTC.

The rearrangement links TRBV4-2 to TRBJ1-6, with 9 bases fitting TRBD1. V shed 0 bases, J shed 6 bases, and the junction held 3 bases outside the gene matches. This CDR3 is built from 16 residues. CDR1 is LGHNA and CDR2 is YNFKEQ in the germline V gene. This CDR3 is CASSQETGQGNSPLHF. The CDR3, as DNA: TGTGCCAGCAGCCAAGAGACGGGACAGGGTAATTCACCCCTCCACTTT.

The chain links TRBV2 to TRBJ1-2; tentative D call: TRBD1 (5 bases). Germline-derived CDR1 and CDR2 are SNHLY and FYNNEI. Trimming removed 9 bases from V and 3 bases from J, with 14 bases in between. This CDR3 has 13 residues. CDR3 sequence reads: CARGSGNDYGYTF. The CDR3 region has the DNA TGTGCCAGAGGGTCAGGGAATGACTATGGCTACACCTTC.

The rearrangement links TRBV7-3 to TRBJ2-3; 9 bases map to TRBD1. Germline V CDR1 and CDR2: SGHTA, FQGTGA. The CDR3 contains 14 residues. V trimming: 5 bases; J trimming: 5 bases; junction bases outside the gene matches: 5. The CDR3 spells CASSRGQGRDTQYF. In DNA form, the CDR3 reads TGTGCCAGCAGCCGTGGACAGGGGAGAGATACGCAGTATTTT.